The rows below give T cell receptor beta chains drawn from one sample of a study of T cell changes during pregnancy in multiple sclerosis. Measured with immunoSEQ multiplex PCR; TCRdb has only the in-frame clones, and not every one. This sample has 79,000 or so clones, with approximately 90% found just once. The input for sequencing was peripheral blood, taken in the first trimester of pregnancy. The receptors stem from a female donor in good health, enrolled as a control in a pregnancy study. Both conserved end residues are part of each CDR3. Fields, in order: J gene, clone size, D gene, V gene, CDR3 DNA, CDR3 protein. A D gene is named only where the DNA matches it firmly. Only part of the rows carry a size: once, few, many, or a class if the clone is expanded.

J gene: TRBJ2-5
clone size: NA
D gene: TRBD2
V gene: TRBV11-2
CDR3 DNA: TGTGCCAGCAGCCCAGTGGGGGGGAAAGAGACCCAGTACTTC
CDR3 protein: CASSPVGGKETQYF

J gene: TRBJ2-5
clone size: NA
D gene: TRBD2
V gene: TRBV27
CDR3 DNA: TGTGCCAGCAGCCCGGGGGGCCAAGAGACCCAGTACTTC
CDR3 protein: CASSPGGQETQYF

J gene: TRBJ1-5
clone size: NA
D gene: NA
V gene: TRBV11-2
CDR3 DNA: TGTGCCAGCAGCTTAGAATTTCGTCAGCCCCAGCATTTT
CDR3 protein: CASSLEFRQPQHF

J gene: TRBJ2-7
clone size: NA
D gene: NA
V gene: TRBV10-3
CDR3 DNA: TGTGCCATCAGTGAAGGGACACCCTCCGAGCAGTACTTC
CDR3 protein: CAISEGTPSEQYF

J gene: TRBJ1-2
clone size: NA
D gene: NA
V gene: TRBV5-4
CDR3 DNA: TGTGCCAGCAGCCCGGGTGCGCGGAGCTCTGTCTATGGCTACACCTTC
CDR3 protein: CASSPGARSSVYGYTF

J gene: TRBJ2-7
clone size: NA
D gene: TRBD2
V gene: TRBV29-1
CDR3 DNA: TGCAGCGTTGCCACTAGCGGGGGGGCTTTCGGCTACGAGCAGTACTTC
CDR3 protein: CSVATSGGAFGYEQYF

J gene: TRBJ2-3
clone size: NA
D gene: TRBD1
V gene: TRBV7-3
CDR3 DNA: TGTGCCAGCAGCCCTAAGGGGGCGGGTACGCAGTATTTT
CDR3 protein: CASSPKGAGTQYF

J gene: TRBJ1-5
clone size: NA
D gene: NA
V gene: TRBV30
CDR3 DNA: TGTGCCTCCAACTCGGGGGGCAATCAGCCCCAGCATTTT
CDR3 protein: CASNSGGNQPQHF

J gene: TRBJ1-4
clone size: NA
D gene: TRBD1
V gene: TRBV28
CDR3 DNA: TGTGCCAGCGGAGATCGGACAGGGCAACTGTTTTTT
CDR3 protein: CASGDRTGQLFF

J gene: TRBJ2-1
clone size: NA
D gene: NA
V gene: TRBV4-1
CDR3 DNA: TGCGCCAGCAGCCAAGATGGGACATTGGGGCAGTTCTTC
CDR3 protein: CASSQDGTLGQFF

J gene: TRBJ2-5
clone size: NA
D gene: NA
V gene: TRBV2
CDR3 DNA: TGTGCCAGCAGACTTCAAGAGACCCAGTACTTC
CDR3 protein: CASRLQETQYF

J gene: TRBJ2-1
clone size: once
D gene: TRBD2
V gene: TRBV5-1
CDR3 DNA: TGCGCCAGCAGCTTGTTGGGACTAGCGGGAAACAATGAGCAGTTCTTC
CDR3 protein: CASSLLGLAGNNEQFF

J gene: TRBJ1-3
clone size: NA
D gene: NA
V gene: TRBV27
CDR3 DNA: TGTGCCAGCAGTAAAAACGCGGGTATTTACTCTGGAAACACCATATATTTT
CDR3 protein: CASSKNAGIYSGNTIYF

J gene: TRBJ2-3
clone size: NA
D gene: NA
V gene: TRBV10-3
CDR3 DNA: TGTGCCATCAGTCCCCGACAGGCGTCCTCAGATACGCAGTATTTT
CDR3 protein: CAISPRQASSDTQYF

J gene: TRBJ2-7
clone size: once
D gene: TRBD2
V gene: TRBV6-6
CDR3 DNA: TGTGCCAGCGTCCGGGGGGTCTCCTACGAGCAGTACTTC
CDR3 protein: CASVRGVSYEQYF

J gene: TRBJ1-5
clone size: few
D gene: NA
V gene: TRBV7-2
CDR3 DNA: TGTGCCAGCAGCTTTGAGGGGGGGGATCAGCCCCAGCATTTT
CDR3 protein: CASSFEGGDQPQHF

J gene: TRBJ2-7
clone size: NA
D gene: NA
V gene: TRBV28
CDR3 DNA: TGTGCCAGCAGTTTAGGGAGTTCCTACGAGCAGTACTTC
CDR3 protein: CASSLGSSYEQYF

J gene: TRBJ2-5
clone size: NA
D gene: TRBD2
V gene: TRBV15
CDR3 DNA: TGTGCCGACGGGAGGGAAGAGACCCAGTACTTC
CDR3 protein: CADGREETQYF

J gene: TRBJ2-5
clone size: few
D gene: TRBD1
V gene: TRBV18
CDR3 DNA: TGTGCCAGCTCACCGGGACAGGGGGCTGGGGAGACCCAGTACTTC
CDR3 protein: CASSPGQGAGETQYF

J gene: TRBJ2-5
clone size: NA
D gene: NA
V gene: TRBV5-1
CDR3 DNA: TGCGCCAGCAGCTCAGGGGACTACCCTAAGGCAGAGACCCAGTACTTC
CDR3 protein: CASSSGDYPKAETQYF

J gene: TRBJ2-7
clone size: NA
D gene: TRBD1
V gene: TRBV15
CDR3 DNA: TGTGCCACCAGCATAGGGACAGGGCAAGGAGAGCAGTACTTC
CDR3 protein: CATSIGTGQGEQYF

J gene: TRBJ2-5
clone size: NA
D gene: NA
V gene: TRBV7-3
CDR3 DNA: TGTGCCAGCAGCTTAATGCGGAACCAAGAGACCCAGTACTTC
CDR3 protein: CASSLMRNQETQYF

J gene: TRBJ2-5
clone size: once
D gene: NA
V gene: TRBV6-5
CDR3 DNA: TGTGCCAGCAGTTACGGTACTAGTTCCCAAGAGACCCAGTACTTC
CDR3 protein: CASSYGTSSQETQYF

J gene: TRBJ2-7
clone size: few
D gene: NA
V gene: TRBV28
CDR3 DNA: TGTGCCAGCAGTCCCTGGGCATCTAACTCCTACGAGCAGTACTTC
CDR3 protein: CASSPWASNSYEQYF

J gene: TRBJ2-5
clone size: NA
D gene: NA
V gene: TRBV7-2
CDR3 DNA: TGTGCCAGCGGACGACCCGGGACACAACAAGAGACCCAGTACTTC
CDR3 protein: CASGRPGTQQETQYF

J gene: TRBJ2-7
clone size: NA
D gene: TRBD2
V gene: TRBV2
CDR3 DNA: TGTGCCAGAGGGACTAGCGGGTACGAGCAGTACTTC
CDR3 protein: CARGTSGYEQYF

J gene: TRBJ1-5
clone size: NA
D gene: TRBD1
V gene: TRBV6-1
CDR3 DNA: TGTGCCAGCAGTGATTTTGGGACAGGGAGTGTTCCCCAGCATTTT
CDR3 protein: CASSDFGTGSVPQHF

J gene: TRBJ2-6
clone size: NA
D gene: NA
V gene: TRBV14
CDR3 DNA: TGTGCCAGCAGCCATCTTACGAGCTCTGGGGCCAACGTCCTGACTTTC
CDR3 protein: CASSHLTSSGANVLTF

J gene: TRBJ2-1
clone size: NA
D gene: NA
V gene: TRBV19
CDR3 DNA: TGTGCCAGTAGTACCGGGGGATACAATGAGCAGTTCTTC
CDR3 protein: CASSTGGYNEQFF

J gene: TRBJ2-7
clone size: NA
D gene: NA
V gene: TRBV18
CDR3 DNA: TGTGCCAGCTCACCATCCAACAGGGACGAGCAGTACTTC
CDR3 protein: CASSPSNRDEQYF

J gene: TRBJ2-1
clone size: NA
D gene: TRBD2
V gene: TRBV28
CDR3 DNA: TGTGCCAGCAGTCCTGGGGGAGCGGGGCTATACAATGAGCAGTTCTTC
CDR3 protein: CASSPGGAGLYNEQFF

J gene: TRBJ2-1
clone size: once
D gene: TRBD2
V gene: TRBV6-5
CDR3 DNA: TGTGCCAGCAAACTAGAGCGGGGGTACAATGAGCAGTTCTTC
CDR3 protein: CASKLERGYNEQFF

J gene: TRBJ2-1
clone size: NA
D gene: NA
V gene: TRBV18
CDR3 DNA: TGTGCCAGCTCAGTCCCCGAGCTTAATGAGCAGTTCTTC
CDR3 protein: CASSVPELNEQFF

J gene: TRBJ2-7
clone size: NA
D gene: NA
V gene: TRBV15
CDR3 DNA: TGTGCCACCAGCGGTCGGGACAACTCCTACGAGCAGTACTTC
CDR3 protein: CATSGRDNSYEQYF

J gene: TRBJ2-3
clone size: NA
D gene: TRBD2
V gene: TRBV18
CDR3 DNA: TGTGCCAGCTCACCTGCGGGGGGCACAGATACGCAGTATTTT
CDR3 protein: CASSPAGGTDTQYF

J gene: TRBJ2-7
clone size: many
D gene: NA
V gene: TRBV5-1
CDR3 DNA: TGCGCCAGCAGGCCGGACACCCCGTACGAGCAGTACTTC
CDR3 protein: CASRPDTPYEQYF

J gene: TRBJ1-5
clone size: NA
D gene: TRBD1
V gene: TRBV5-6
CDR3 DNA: TGTGCCAGCAGCTCACAGGGGATGGGCAATCAGCCCCAGCATTTT
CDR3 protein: CASSSQGMGNQPQHF

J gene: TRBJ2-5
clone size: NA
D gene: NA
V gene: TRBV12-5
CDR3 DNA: TGTGCTAGTGGCCGTGGACACCCTCTCCAAGAGACCCAGTACTTC
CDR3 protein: CASGRGHPLQETQYF

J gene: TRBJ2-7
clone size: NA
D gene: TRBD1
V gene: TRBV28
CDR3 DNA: TGTGCCAGCATCACCACCGGGACAGGGCCCTACGAGCAGTACTTC
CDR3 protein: CASITTGTGPYEQYF

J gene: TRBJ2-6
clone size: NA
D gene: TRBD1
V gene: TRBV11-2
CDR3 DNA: TGTGCCAGCAGCCAAAGACAGGGGGGAGGCTCTGGGGCCAACGTCCTGACTTTC
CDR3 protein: CASSQRQGGGSGANVLTF